This T cell receptor beta chain was identified during a study of blood T cells in healthy people across ages. General study results and limits: Versus aged donors, long-lived donors had higher diversity and more naive CD4+ cells. The study lacked donor CMV status, which possibly confounded expanded clonotype changes.

With a J-beta primer mix and a sample-barcoded 5' primer, a second PCR ran about 7 to 12 cycles. TCRdb processed the 5' RACE reads anew with MiXCR; each CDR3 protein has one entry. The sample has about 650,000 distinct CDR3 sequences, approximately 29% seen once; the top ten hold approximately 15%. Germline V gives CDR1 SGHAT, CDR2 FQNNGV. The CDR3 extends over 15 amino acids. V was clipped by 3 bases and J by 8 bases, with 19 bases between them. This clonotype appeared many times. Its antigen remains unknown. This receptor was taken from a woman of 80 years or more in good health. The chain combines TRBV11-2 with TRBJ2-5, with D perhaps given as TRBD1 or TRBD2 (5 bases each). What was sequenced was blood. CDR3: CASSFSEGHGGTQYF. CDR3 nucleotide sequence: TGTGCCAGCAGCTTTAGTGAGGGGCACGGCGGTACCCAGTACTTC.